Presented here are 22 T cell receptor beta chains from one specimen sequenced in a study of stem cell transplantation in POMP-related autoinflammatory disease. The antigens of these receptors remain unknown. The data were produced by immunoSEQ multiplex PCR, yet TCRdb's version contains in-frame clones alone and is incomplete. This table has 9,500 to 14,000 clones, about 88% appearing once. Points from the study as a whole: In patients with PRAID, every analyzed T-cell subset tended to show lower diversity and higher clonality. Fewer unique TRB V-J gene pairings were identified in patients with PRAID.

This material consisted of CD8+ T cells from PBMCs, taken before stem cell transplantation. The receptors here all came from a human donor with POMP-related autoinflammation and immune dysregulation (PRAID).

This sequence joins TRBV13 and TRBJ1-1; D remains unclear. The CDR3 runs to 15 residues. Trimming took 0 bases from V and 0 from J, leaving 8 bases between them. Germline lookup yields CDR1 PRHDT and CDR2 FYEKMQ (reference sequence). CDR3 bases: TGTGCCAGCAGCTTAGGCAACCGAATGAACACTGAAGCTTTCTTT. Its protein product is CASSLGNRMNTEAFF.

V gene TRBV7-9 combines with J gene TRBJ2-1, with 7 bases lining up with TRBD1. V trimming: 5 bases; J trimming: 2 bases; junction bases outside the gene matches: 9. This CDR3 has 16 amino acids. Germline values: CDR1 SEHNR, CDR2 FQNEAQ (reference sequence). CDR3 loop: CASSGYHRGTYNEQFF. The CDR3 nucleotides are TGTGCCAGCAGCGGTTACCACAGGGGAACCTACAATGAGCAGTTCTTC.

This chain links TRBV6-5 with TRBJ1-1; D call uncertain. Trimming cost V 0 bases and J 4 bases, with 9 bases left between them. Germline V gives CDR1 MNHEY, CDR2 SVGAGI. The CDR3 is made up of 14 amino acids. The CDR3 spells CASSYSGPGTEAFF. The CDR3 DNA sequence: TGTGCCAGCAGTTACTCTGGGCCGGGCACTGAAGCTTTCTTT.

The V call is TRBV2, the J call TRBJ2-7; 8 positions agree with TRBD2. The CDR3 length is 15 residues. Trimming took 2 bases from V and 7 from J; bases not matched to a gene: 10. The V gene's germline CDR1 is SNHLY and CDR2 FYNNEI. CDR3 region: CASSESGGPYGEQYF. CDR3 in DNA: TGTGCCAGCAGTGAAAGCGGGGGTCCGTACGGGGAGCAGTACTTC.

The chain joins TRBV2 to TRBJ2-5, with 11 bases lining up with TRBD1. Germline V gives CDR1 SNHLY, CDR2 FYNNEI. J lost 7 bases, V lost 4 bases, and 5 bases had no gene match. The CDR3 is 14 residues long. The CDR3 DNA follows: TGTGCCAGCAGTGCGGGACAGGGGGACCGGACCCAGTACTTC. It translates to CASSAGQGDRTQYF.

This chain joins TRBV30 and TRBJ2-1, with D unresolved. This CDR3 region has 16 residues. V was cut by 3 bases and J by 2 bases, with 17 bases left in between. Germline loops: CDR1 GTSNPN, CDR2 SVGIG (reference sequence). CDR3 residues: CAWSDAVRSAYNEQFF. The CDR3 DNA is TGTGCCTGGAGCGACGCGGTTCGTTCGGCCTACAATGAGCAGTTCTTC.

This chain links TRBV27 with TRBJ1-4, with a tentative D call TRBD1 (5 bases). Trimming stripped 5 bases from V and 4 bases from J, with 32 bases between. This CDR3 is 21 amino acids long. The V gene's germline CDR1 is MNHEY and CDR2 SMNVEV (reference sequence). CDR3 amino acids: CASSPALKPMETEGVNEKLFF. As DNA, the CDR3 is TGTGCCAGCAGTCCAGCCTTAAAGCCTATGGAGACAGAGGGAGTTAATGAAAAACTGTTTTTT.

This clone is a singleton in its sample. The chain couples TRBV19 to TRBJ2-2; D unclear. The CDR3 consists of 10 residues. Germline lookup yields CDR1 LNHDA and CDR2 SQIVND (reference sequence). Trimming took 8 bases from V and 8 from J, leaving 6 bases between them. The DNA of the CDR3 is TGTGCCAGTTGGGCGGGGGAGCTGTTTTTT. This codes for CASWAGELFF.

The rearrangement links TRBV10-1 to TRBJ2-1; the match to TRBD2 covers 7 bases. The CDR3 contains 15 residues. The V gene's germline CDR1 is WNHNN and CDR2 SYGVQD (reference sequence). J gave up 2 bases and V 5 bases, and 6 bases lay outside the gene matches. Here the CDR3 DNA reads TGCGCCAGCAGTTCAACTAGCGCGGCCTACAATGAGCAGTTCTTC. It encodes CASSSTSAAYNEQFF.

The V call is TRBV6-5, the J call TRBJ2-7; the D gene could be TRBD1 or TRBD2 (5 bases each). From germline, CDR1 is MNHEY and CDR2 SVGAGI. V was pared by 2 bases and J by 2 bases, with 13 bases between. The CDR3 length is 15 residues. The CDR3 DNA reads TGTGCCAGCAGTTACCGGGGCGGCCCGACCTACGAGCAGTACTTC. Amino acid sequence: CASSYRGGPTYEQYF.

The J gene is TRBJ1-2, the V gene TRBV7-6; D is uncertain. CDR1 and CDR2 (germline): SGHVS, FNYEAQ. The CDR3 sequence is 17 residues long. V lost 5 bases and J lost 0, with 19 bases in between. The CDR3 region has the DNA TGTGCCAGCAGCCAGAGCTTGGGCCTAAATTCTAACTATGGCTACACCTTC. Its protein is CASSQSLGLNSNYGYTF.

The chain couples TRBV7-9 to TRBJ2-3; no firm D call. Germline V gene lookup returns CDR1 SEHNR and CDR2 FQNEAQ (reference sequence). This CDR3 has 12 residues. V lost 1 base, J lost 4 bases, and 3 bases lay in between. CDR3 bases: TGTGCCAGCAGCTTAGATCCAGATACGCAGTATTTT. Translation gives CASSLDPDTQYF. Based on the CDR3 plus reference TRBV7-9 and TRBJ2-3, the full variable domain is DTGVSQNPRHKITKRGQNVTFRCDPISEHNRLYWYRQTLGQGPEFLTYFQNEAQLEKSRLLSDRFSAERPKGSFSTLEIQRTEQGDSAMYLCASSLDPDTQYFGPGTRLTVL.

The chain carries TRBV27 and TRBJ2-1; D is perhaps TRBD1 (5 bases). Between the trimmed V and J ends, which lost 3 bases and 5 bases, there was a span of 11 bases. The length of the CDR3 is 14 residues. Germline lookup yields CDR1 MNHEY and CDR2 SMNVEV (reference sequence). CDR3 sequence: CASSFWAGNNEQFF. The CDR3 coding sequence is TGTGCCAGCAGTTTTTGGGCAGGGAACAATGAGCAGTTCTTC.

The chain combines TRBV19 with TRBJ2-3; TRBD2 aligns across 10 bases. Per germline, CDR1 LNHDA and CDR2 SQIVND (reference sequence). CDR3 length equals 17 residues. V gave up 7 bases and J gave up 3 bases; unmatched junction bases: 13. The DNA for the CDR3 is TGTGCCAGTATTTCCGGACTAGCGGCCCCAGGGACAGATACGCAGTATTTT. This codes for CASISGLAAPGTDTQYF.

This CDR3 is CASSFMDGTDTQYF. CDR3 sequence (DNA): TGTGCCAGCAGTTTTATGGACGGCACAGATACGCAGTATTTT. This chain connects TRBV27 to TRBJ2-3; no definite D call. Germline CDR1 reads MNHEY; CDR2 reads SMNVEV (reference sequence). The CDR3 length is 14 residues. Trimming took 3 bases from V and 1 from J, leaving 8 bases between them.

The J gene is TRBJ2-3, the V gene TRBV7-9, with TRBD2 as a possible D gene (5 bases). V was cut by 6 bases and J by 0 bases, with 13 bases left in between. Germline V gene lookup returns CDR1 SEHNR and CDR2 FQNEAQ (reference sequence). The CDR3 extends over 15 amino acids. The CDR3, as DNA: TGTGCCAGCAGGCCCAGCGGTGGGAGCACAGATACGCAGTATTTT. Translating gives CASRPSGGSTDTQYF. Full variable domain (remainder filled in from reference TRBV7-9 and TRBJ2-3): DTGVSQNPRHKITKRGQNVTFRCDPISEHNRLYWYRQTLGQGPEFLTYFQNEAQLEKSRLLSDRFSAERPKGSFSTLEIQRTEQGDSAMYLCASRPSGGSTDTQYFGPGTRLTVL.

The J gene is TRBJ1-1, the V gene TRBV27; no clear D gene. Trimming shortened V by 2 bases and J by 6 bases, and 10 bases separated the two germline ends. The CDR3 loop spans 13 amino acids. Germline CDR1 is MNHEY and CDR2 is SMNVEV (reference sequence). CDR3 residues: CASSLGLGAEAFF. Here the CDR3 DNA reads TGTGCCAGCAGTTTAGGCTTAGGCGCTGAAGCTTTCTTT.

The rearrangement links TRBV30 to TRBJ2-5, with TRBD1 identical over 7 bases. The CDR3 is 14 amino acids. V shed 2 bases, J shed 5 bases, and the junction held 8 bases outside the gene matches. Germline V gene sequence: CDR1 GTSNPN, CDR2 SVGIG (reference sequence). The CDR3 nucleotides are TGTGCCTGGAGTACGGAGGACAGGTGGGAGACCCAGTACTTC. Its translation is CAWSTEDRWETQYF.

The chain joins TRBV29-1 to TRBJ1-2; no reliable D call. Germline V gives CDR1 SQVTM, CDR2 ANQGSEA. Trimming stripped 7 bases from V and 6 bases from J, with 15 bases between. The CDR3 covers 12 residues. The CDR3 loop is CSAAGGQHGYTF. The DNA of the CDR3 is TGCAGCGCTGCGGGTGGCCAGCATGGCTACACCTTC.

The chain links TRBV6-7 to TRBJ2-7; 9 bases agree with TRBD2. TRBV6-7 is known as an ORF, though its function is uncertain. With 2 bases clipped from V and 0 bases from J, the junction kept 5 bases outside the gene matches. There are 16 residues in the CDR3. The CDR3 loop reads CASSYGLAKPSYEQYF. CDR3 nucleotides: TGTGCCAGCAGTTACGGACTAGCGAAACCCTCCTACGAGCAGTACTTC.

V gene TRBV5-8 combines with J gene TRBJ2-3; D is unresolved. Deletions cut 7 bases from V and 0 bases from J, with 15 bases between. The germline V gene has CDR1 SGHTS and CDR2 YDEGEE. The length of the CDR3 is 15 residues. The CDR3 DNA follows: TGTGCCAGCCGCTCCGACCATCGTAGCACAGATACGCAGTATTTT. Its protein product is CASRSDHRSTDTQYF. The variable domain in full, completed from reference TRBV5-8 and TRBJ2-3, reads EAGVTQSPTHLIKTRGQQATLRCSPISGHTSVYWYQQALGLGLQFLLWYDEGEERNRGNFPPRFSGRQFPNYSSELNVNALELEDSALYLCASRSDHRSTDTQYFGPGTRLTVL.

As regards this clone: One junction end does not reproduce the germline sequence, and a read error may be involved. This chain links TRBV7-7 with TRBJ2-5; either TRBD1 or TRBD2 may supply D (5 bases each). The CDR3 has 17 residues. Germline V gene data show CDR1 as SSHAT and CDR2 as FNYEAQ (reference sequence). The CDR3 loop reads CASSLLEGTDGQETQYF. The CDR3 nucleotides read TGTGCTAGCAGCTTACTAGAGGGGACGGACGGCCAAGAGACCCAGTACTTC. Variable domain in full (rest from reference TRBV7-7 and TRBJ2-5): GAGVSQSPRYKVTKRGQDVTLRCDPISSHATLYWYQQALGQGPEFLTYFNYEAQPDKSGLPSDRFSAERPEGSISTLTIQRTEQRDSAMYRCASSLLEGTDGQETQYFGPGTRLLVL.